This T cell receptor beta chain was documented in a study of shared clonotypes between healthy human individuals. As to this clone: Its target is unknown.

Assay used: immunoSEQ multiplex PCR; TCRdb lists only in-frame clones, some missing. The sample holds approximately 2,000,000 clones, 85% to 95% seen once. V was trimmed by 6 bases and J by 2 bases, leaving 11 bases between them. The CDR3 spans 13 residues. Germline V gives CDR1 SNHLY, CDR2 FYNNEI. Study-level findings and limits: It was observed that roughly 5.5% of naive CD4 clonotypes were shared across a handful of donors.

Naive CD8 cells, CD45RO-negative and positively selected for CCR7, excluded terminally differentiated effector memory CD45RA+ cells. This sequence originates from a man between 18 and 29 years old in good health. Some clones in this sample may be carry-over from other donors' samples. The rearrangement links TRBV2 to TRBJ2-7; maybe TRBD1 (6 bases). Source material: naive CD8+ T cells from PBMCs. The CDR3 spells CASRNRVAYEQYF. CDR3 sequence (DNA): TGTGCCAGCAGGAACAGGGTCGCCTACGAGCAGTACTTC.